The 10 T cell receptor beta chains given below trace back to one sample, sequenced in a study of T cell responses to AZD1222 COVID-19 vaccine. Assay: immunoSEQ multiplex PCR; the TCRdb copy retains only in-frame clones and omits some. The table has 100,000 to 150,000 clones, about 92% seen once. Source: peripheral blood, taken on day 0 of MenACWY control vaccination. These receptors came from an adult in good health.

The chain employs TRBV9 and TRBJ1-1; TRBD1 matches at 7 bases. CDR3 size: 15 residues. V lost 4 bases to trimming and J lost 0 bases; unmatched junction nucleotides: 6. Germline V gene lookup returns CDR1 SGDLS and CDR2 YYNGEE. The CDR3 loop reads CASSPPGQMNTEAFF. The CDR3 nucleotides are TGTGCCAGCAGCCCTCCGGGACAGATGAACACTGAAGCTTTCTTT.

This clone was seen a few times. The chain links TRBV27 to TRBJ2-1; D not certain. The germline V gene encodes CDR1 MNHEY and CDR2 SMNVEV (reference sequence). Trimming cost V 2 bases and J 7 bases, with 24 bases left between them. The CDR3 spans 18 residues. The CDR3 sequence is CASSLTSPGRHLTNEQFF. The CDR3 DNA reads as TGTGCCAGCAGTTTAACCTCACCGGGCCGACATCTAACGAATGAGCAGTTCTTC.

The CDR3 DNA reads as TGTGCCAGCAGTGAAGGGATAATCAATCAGCCCCAGCATTTT. This translates into CASSEGIINQPQHF. The chain joins TRBV6-1 to TRBJ1-5; D remains ambiguous. Trimming removed 1 base at V and 3 bases at J, with 7 bases between. Germline assignment: CDR1 MNHNS and CDR2 SASEGT. The CDR3 spans 14 residues.

This sequence joins TRBV15 and TRBJ1-2; D gene unclear. Germline V gives CDR1 LNHNV, CDR2 YYDKDF (reference sequence). V lost 1 base and J 4 bases, leaving 10 bases between the germline ends. The CDR3 totals 14 residues. Written as DNA, the CDR3 is TGTGCCACCAGCAGAGGGAACGAATTCTATGGCTACACCTTC. This gives the protein CATSRGNEFYGYTF.

The chain is built from TRBV6-5 and TRBJ1-1; no firm D call. The CDR3 consists of 13 residues. Germline CDR1 is MNHEY and CDR2 is SVGAGI. V lost 9 bases, J lost 0 bases, and 11 bases lay in between. Here the CDR3 DNA reads TGTGCCAGTTCTGGGAACATGAACACTGAAGCTTTCTTT. Amino acid sequence: CASSGNMNTEAFF.

The chain employs TRBV11-3 and TRBJ2-5; TRBD1 aligns across 7 bases. The junction had 14 bases not matched to a gene; V was cut back by 0 bases and J by 4 bases. CDR3 size: 18 residues. Germline assignment: CDR1 SGHNT and CDR2 YENEEA. The CDR3 loop reads CASSLDWFNRGVGETQYF. In nucleotides, the CDR3 is TGTGCCAGCAGCTTAGATTGGTTTAACAGGGGAGTCGGAGAGACCCAGTACTTC.

In regard to this clone: The same CDR3 is also encoded by other DNA sequences in this sample. This sequence joins TRBV19 and TRBJ1-6; D is ambiguous. Germline CDR1 LNHDA, CDR2 SQIVND (reference sequence). The CDR3 totals 13 residues. The V and J ends lost 5 bases and 9 bases respectively, with 11 bases between them. Written as DNA, the CDR3 is TGTGCCAGTAGTTCCCGAGGACGTTCACCCCTCCACTTT. Its translation: CASSSRGRSPLHF.

This clone was observed a few times. This rearrangement joins TRBV11-2 to TRBJ1-5; TRBD1 is a possible D gene (5 bases). Germline V gene sequence: CDR1 SGHAT, CDR2 FQNNGV. V was cut by 3 bases and J by 3 bases, with 9 bases left in between. The length of the CDR3 is 14 residues. CDR3 in amino acids: CASSLGPDNQPQHF. In DNA, the CDR3 is TGTGCCAGCAGCTTGGGACCGGACAATCAGCCCCAGCATTTT.

The chain carries TRBV19 and TRBJ1-4; no clear D. The CDR3 length is 12 residues. Germline V gene lookup returns CDR1 LNHDA and CDR2 SQIVND (reference sequence). The V end was cut by 6 bases, the J end by 5 bases, with 7 bases between. Here the CDR3 DNA reads TGTGCCAGTAGACGGCCCAATGAAAAACTGTTTTTT. Translated: CASRRPNEKLFF.

The chain has TRBV5-5 and TRBJ2-2; D unresolved. Germline CDR1 is SGHKS and CDR2 is YYEKEE (reference sequence). CDR3 length: 15 amino acids. V was cut by 4 bases and J by 3 bases, with 13 bases left in between. CDR3 amino acids: CASSAVVRDTGELFF. The CDR3 DNA sequence: TGTGCCAGCAGCGCAGTAGTTCGGGACACCGGGGAGCTGTTTTTT.